The 28 T cell receptor beta chains below come from one sample, sequenced in a study of blood T cells in healthy people across ages. Together with a sample-barcoded 5' primer, a J-beta primer mix was included in a second PCR lasting roughly 7 to 11 cycles. TCRdb called the 5' RACE reads again in MiXCR, with one record for every CDR3 protein. This table holds about 1,500,000 distinct CDR3 sequences, approximately 28% found once. The sequencing input was blood. The receptor set was obtained from a woman younger than 45 in good health.

The V gene is TRBV2, the J gene TRBJ2-1, with D possibly being TRBD2 (6 bases). The V and J ends lost 5 bases and 0 bases respectively, with 14 bases between them. The CDR3 has 16 residues. The germline CDR1 and CDR2 sequences are SNHLY and FYNNEI. The CDR3 sequence is CASSSPSVTSYNEQFF. CDR3 sequence (DNA): TGTGCCAGCAGTAGTCCTAGCGTTACCTCCTACAATGAGCAGTTCTTC.

V usage is TRBV5-1 and J usage is TRBJ1-4; weak D call: TRBD1 (5 bases). The CDR3 covers 13 residues. The V end lost 2 bases, the J end lost 6 bases, and 8 bases lay between the germline ends. From germline, CDR1 is SGHRS and CDR2 YFSETQ. For the CDR3, the DNA is TGCGCCAGCAGCTTCCAGGGTGATGAAAAACTGTTTTTT. Translated: CASSFQGDEKLFF.

The genes are TRBV25-1 and TRBJ2-7, with 7 nucleotides matching TRBD2. Per the germline V gene, CDR1 is MGHDK and CDR2 is SYGVNS. CDR3 length equals 14 residues. The V gene end was trimmed by 5 bases and the J gene end by 5 bases; junction bases not matched to a gene: 9. The CDR3 loop reads CASSLVGRGNEQYF. DNA of the CDR3: TGTGCCAGCAGTCTCGTTGGGAGGGGCAACGAGCAGTACTTC.

Ten or more counts support this clonotype. CDR3 loop: CSARAGTSGNEQFF. The CDR3 DNA follows: TGCAGTGCTAGAGCCGGGACTAGCGGGAACGAGCAGTTCTTC. The chain couples TRBV20-1 to TRBJ2-1; TRBD2 matches at 13 bases. Germline V gene sequence: CDR1 DFQATT, CDR2 SNEGSKA (reference sequence). The CDR3 runs 14 residues. The J segment lost 10 bases and the V segment lost 1 base, leaving 4 bases of the junction unmatched.

The chain links TRBV6-1 to TRBJ1-2, with D possibly being TRBD1 (5 bases). Trimming removed 7 bases at V and 7 bases at J, with 22 bases between. Germline CDR1 MNHNS, CDR2 SASEGT. The CDR3 spans 15 residues. The CDR3 region has the DNA TGTGCCAGCACCCCGGTGGGGGGTTTAAATGGTGGCTACACCTTC. Protein: CASTPVGGLNGGYTF.

This clonotype has ten or more counts. The chain joins TRBV5-1 to TRBJ2-1, with D perhaps TRBD2 (6 bases). Germline CDR1 reads SGHRS; CDR2 reads YFSETQ. Trimming took off 0 bases at V and 10 bases at J, with 11 bases between the two ends. This CDR3 is 13 amino acids long. This CDR3 is CASSLELAREQFF. CDR3 nucleotides: TGCGCCAGCAGCTTGGAACTAGCTCGCGAGCAGTTCTTC. Using reference TRBV5-1 and TRBJ2-1 for the parts outside the CDR3, the full variable domain is KAGVTQTPRYLIKTRGQQVTLSCSPISGHRSVSWYQQTPGQGLQFLFEYFSETQRNKGNFPGRFSGRQFSNSRSEMNVSTLELGDSALYLCASSLELAREQFFGPGTRLTVL.

A note on this clonotype: A read error is possible here, since a much larger clone lies one base away. This chain connects TRBV5-6 to TRBJ2-3, with no clear D. Germline V CDR1 and CDR2: SGHDT, YYEEEE. The CDR3 length is 12 residues. As DNA, the CDR3 is TGTACCAGCAGCACCGGTCGTGTTACGCAGTATTTT. Translation: CTSSTGRVTQYF.

J is TRBJ1-5 and V is TRBV6-1; D unresolved. CDR1 and CDR2 from the germline V gene are MNHNS and SASEGT. The CDR3 totals 13 residues. V shed 8 bases and J shed 4 bases, with 12 bases lying between them. The CDR3 reads CASARVMNQPQHF. The CDR3 DNA sequence: TGTGCCAGCGCCCGGGTGATGAATCAGCCCCAGCATTTT.

This clonotype was seen a few times. The chain recombines TRBV4-3 with TRBJ1-1; D gene ambiguous. This CDR3 has 12 amino acids. Germline CDR1 and CDR2: LGHNA and YSLEER. V was trimmed by 5 bases and J by 10 bases, leaving 14 bases between them. CDR3 in DNA: TGCGCCAGCAGCGAAAATCGGGCTCGAGCTTTCTTT. It specifies CASSENRARAFF.

The chain carries TRBV20-1 and TRBJ2-7, with 10 bases identical to TRBD1. CDR1 DFQATT and CDR2 SNEGSKA come from the germline V gene (reference sequence). This CDR3 comprises 14 residues. The trim removed 7 bases at V and 6 bases at J, leaving 12 bases unmatched. This chain's CDR3 is CSVLHGTGAVEQYF. DNA of the CDR3: TGCAGTGTCCTTCACGGGACAGGGGCCGTCGAGCAGTACTTC.

The rearrangement joins TRBV27 to TRBJ1-2, with 8 bases identical to TRBD1. The CDR3 is made up of 16 amino acids. Germline CDR1 reads MNHEY; CDR2 reads SMNVEV (reference sequence). Trimming took 2 bases from V and 8 from J; bases not matched to a gene: 13. DNA of the CDR3: TGTGCCAGCAGTTTAACTGCAACCACAGGGGGTAGGGGCTACACCTTC. Protein: CASSLTATTGGRGYTF.

The chain combines TRBV4-2 with TRBJ2-1; 14 positions match TRBD2. The length of the CDR3 is 20 residues. V lost 3 bases to trimming and J lost 8 bases; unmatched junction nucleotides: 18. Germline V lookup: CDR1 LGHNA, CDR2 YNFKEQ. The CDR3 region has the DNA TGTGCCAGCAGCCATGATCAGGGGGGGTGGACTAGCGGGGGGAAGTATGAGCAGTTCTTC. The encoded protein is CASSHDQGGWTSGGKYEQFF.

This clonotype was seen at least ten times. The chain recombines TRBV7-6 with TRBJ2-7; a weak D match, TRBD2 (6 bases). V gave up 3 bases and J gave up 6 bases, with 9 bases separating them. This CDR3 is 12 amino acids long. Germline V gene sequence: CDR1 SGHVS, CDR2 FNYEAQ. This CDR3 reads CASSFMEGEQYF. The CDR3 DNA reads as TGTGCCAGCAGCTTCATGGAGGGCGAGCAGTACTTC.

About this clonotype: A read error is possible here, since a much larger clone lies one base away. The chain combines TRBV5-1 with TRBJ2-6, with 12 bases fitting TRBD1. CDR1 SGHRS and CDR2 YFSETQ come from the germline V gene. J was trimmed by 3 bases and V by 4 bases; bases with no gene match: 14. CDR3 length: 20 amino acids. CDR3 region: CASSPSVAGTGGVGANVLTF. CDR3 bases: TGCGCCAGCAGCCCCAGTGTGGCCGGGACAGGGGGCGTTGGGGCCAACGTCCTGACTTTC.

The V gene is TRBV9, the J gene TRBJ2-7; the D gene is possibly TRBD2 (5 bases). Germline CDR1 is SGDLS and CDR2 is YYNGEE. The CDR3 extends over 14 amino acids. V lost 0 bases and J lost 5, with 12 bases in between. The DNA of the CDR3 is TGTGCCAGCAGCGTAGGGCCCTGGGAGAACGAGCAGTACTTC. Translation: CASSVGPWENEQYF.

Note on this clonotype: The DNA is left out, because the CDR3 cannot be placed on it with certainty; the CDR3 is given as TCRdb lists it. The CDR3 loop reads CASSFYICSVELQETQYF. This rearrangement joins TRBV7-2 to TRBJ2-5. The germline V gene has CDR1 SGHTA and CDR2 FQGNSA. Termini included, the CDR3 measures 18 amino acids.

The gene calls are TRBV5-1 and TRBJ2-1, with TRBD2 matching over 11 bases. Germline-derived CDR1 and CDR2 are SGHRS and YFSETQ. This CDR3 is 16 amino acids long. Trimming cost V 4 bases and J 8 bases; bases outside gene matches: 11. This CDR3 reads CASSPPLAGVADEQFF. CDR3 nucleotide sequence: TGCGCCAGCAGCCCCCCACTAGCGGGGGTAGCCGATGAGCAGTTCTTC.

A note on this clonotype: One end of the junction does not line up with germline, which may come from a read error. This sequence joins TRBV7-9 and TRBJ2-3; D not resolved. This CDR3 contains 11 residues. From germline, CDR1 is SEHNR and CDR2 FQNEAQ (reference sequence). In DNA, the CDR3 is TGTTCCAGCAGCTTCCCAGATACGCAGTATTTT. This encodes CSSSFPDTQYF.

V and J are TRBV5-5 and TRBJ2-5; D not resolved. Germline-derived CDR1 and CDR2 are SGHKS and YYEKEE (reference sequence). CDR3 length equals 13 residues. V lost 4 bases, J lost 11 bases, and 18 bases lay in between. The CDR3 reads CASSPTWYNEQYF. The CDR3 coding sequence is TGTGCCAGCAGCCCTACCTGGTACAATGAGCAGTACTTC.

Comment on this clonotype: This may be a read error: a much more frequent sequence differs by one nucleotide. The chain is built from TRBV4-3 and TRBJ2-7; D not certain. Germline CDR1 is LGHNA and CDR2 is YSLEER. The CDR3 totals 14 residues. This CDR3 is CAISPRPDPYEQYF. The CDR3 DNA reads as TGCGCCATCAGCCCGCGCCCTGACCCCTACGAGCAGTACTTC.

This clonotype is a singleton in its sample. The V and J genes are TRBV20-1 and TRBJ1-5; 8 positions match TRBD1. Germline CDR1 DFQATT, CDR2 SNEGSKA (reference sequence). CDR3 size: 18 residues. J lost 0 bases, V lost 1 base, and 11 bases had no gene match. The DNA of the CDR3 is TGCAGTGCTAGAGTGGAGACAGGGGACTTAGATAGCAATCAGCCCCAGCATTTT. Translated: CSARVETGDLDSNQPQHF.

This clonotype appeared many times. This chain uses TRBV7-9 with TRBJ2-4, with no clear D. Germline assignment: CDR1 SEHNR and CDR2 FQNEAQ (reference sequence). Trimming took off 5 bases at V and 9 bases at J, with 11 bases between the two ends. The CDR3 totals 12 residues. CDR3: CASSPLPSIQYF. As DNA, the CDR3 is TGTGCCAGCAGCCCACTACCAAGCATTCAGTACTTC.

The V gene is TRBV7-2, the J gene TRBJ2-2, with 11 bases aligning to TRBD2. Germline V CDR1 and CDR2: SGHTA, FQGNSA. With 5 bases clipped from V and 2 bases from J, the junction kept 10 bases outside the gene matches. The CDR3 is 18 residues long. The DNA of the CDR3 is TGTGCCAGCAGCCGAAAAGCCGGGACTAGCGGTAACACCGGGGAGCTGTTTTTT. Amino acids: CASSRKAGTSGNTGELFF. The full variable domain, rest sourced from reference TRBV7-2 and TRBJ2-2, is GAGVSQSPSNKVTEKGKDVELRCDPISGHTALYWYRQSLGQGLEFLIYFQGNSAPDKSGLPSDRFSAERTGGSVSTLTIQRTQQEDSAVYLCASSRKAGTSGNTGELFFGEGSRLTVL.

V usage is TRBV30 and J usage is TRBJ1-2; TRBD1 might be the D (6 bases). The germline V gene has CDR1 GTSNPN and CDR2 SVGIG (reference sequence). With 3 bases removed from V and 7 bases from J, the gap between germline ends came to 12 bases. This CDR3 spans 12 amino acids. CDR3 amino acids: CAWRAAGVGYTF. CDR3 nucleotides: TGTGCCTGGAGGGCGGCAGGGGTTGGCTACACCTTC. Full variable domain (outside the CDR3, taken from reference TRBV30 and TRBJ1-2): SQTIHQWPATLVQPVGSPLSLECTVEGTSNPNLYWYRQAAGRGLQLLFYSVGIGQISSEVPQNLSASRPQDRQFILSSKKLLLSDSGFYLCAWRAAGVGYTFGSGTRLTVV.

This clonotype was recorded at least ten times. The rearrangement uses TRBV29-1 and TRBJ1-1; D is perhaps TRBD1 (5 bases). The CDR3 consists of 14 residues. Looked up from germline, CDR1 is SQVTM and CDR2 is ANQGSEA. V lost 8 bases and J lost 3, with 19 bases in between. The CDR3 loop is CSSEAGTAYTEAFF. The CDR3 coding sequence is TGCAGCTCCGAAGCCGGGACGGCTTACACTGAAGCTTTCTTT. Looking up the rest from reference TRBV29-1 and TRBJ1-1 gives the full variable domain: SAVISQKPSRDICQRGTSLTIQCQVDSQVTMMFWYRQQPGQSLTLIATANQGSEATYESGFVIDKFPISRPNLTFSTLTVSNMSPEDSSIYLCSSEAGTAYTEAFFGQGTRLTVV.

This clonotype was observed a few times. The J gene is TRBJ2-1, the V gene TRBV7-2, with D uncertain. V shed 1 base and J shed 3 bases, with 7 bases lying between them. The CDR3 consists of 14 residues. The germline V gene encodes CDR1 SGHTA and CDR2 FQGNSA. The CDR3 sequence is CASSLDVGYNEQFF. DNA of the CDR3: TGTGCCAGCAGCTTAGATGTAGGCTACAATGAGCAGTTCTTC.

The rearrangement links TRBV29-1 to TRBJ2-7; TRBD2 matches at 7 bases. J was trimmed by 3 bases and V by 6 bases; bases with no gene match: 11. The germline V gene encodes CDR1 SQVTM and CDR2 ANQGSEA. The CDR3 extends over 14 amino acids. Written as DNA, the CDR3 is TGCAGCGTGGCCCGTGGGGGGGGGATCTACGAGCAGTACTTC. It codes for CSVARGGGIYEQYF.

The V and J genes are TRBV5-1 and TRBJ2-5, with 14 bases matching TRBD2. The trim removed 4 bases at V and 3 bases at J, leaving 5 bases unmatched. Germline values: CDR1 SGHRS, CDR2 YFSETQ. CDR3 length: 16 residues. CDR3 bases: TGCGCCAGCAGCCCGACGGGACTAGCGGGGGAAGAGACCCAGTACTTC. Translation: CASSPTGLAGEETQYF.